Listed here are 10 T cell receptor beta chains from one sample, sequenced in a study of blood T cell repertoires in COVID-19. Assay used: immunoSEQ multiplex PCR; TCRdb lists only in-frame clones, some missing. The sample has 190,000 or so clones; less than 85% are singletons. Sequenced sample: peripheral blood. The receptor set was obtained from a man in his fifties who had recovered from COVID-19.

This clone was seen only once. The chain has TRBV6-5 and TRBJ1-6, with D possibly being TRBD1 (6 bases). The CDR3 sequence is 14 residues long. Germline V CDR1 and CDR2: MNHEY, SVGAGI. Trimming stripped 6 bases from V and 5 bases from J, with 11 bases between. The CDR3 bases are TGTGCCAGCAGCACAGGGACCAATAATTCACCCCTCCACTTT. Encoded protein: CASSTGTNNSPLHF.

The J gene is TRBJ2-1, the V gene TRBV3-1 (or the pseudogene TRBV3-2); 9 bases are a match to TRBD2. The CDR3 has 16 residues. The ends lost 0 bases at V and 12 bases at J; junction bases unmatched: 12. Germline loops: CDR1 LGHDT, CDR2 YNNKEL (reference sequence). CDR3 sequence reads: CASSQDGWGLAPSQFF. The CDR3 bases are TGTGCCAGCAGCCAAGATGGGTGGGGACTAGCTCCGTCGCAGTTCTTC.

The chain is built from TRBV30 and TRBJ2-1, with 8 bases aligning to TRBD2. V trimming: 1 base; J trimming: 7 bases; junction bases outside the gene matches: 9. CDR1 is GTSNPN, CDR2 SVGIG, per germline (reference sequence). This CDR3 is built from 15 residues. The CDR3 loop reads CAWSGLAGRRNEQFF. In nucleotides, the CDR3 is TGTGCCTGGAGTGGCCTAGCGGGCCGGCGGAATGAGCAGTTCTTC.

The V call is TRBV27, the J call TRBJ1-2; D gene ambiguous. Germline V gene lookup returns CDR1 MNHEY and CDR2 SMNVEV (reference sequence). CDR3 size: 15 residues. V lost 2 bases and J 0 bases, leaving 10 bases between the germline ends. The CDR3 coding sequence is TGTGCCAGCAGTTTAGGCCCGTCGTCTAACTATGGCTACACCTTC. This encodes CASSLGPSSNYGYTF.

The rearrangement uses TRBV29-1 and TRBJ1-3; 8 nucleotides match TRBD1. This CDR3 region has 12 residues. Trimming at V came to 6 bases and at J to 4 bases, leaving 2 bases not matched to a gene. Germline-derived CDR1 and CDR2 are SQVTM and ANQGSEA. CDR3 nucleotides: TGCAGCGTGACAGGGGTCGGAAACACCATATATTTT. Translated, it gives CSVTGVGNTIYF.

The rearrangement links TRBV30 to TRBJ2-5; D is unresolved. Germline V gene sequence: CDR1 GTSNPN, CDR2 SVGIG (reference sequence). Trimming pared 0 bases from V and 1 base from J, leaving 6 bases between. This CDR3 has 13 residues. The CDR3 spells CAWSVHFQETQYF. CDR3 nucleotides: TGTGCCTGGAGTGTCCACTTCCAAGAGACCCAGTACTTC.

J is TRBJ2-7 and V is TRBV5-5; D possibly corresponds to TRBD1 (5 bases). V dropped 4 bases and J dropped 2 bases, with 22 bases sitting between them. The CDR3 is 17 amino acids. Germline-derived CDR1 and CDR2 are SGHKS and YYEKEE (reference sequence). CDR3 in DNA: TGTGCCAGCAGCCCCCGAAAAGGGGTTTCATTCACCTACGAGCAGTACTTC. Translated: CASSPRKGVSFTYEQYF. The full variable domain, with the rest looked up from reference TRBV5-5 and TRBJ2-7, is DAGVTQSPTHLIKTRGQQVTLRCSPISGHKSVSWYQQVLGQGPQFIFQYYEKEERGRGNFPDRFSARQFPNYSSELNVNALLLGDSALYLCASSPRKGVSFTYEQYFGPGTRLTVT.

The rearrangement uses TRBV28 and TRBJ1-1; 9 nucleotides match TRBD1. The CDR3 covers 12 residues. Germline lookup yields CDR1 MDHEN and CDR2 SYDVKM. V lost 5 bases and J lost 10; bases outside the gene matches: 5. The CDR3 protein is CASSLGQGTAFF. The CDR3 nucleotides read TGTGCCAGCAGTCTCGGACAGGGGACAGCTTTCTTT.

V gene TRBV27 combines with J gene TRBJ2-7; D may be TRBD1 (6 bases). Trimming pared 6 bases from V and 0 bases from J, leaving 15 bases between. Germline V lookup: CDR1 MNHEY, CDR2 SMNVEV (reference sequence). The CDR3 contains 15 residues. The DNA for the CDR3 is TGTGCCAGCAGGCCCACAAGGGGGAGCTCCTACGAGCAGTACTTC. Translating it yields CASRPTRGSSYEQYF.

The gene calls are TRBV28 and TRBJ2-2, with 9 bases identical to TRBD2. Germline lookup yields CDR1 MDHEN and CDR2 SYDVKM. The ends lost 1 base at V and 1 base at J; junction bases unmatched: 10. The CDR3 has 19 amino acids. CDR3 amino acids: CASSLSGLAGYRNTGELFF. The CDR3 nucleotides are TGTGCCAGCAGTTTATCGGGGCTAGCGGGATATAGGAACACCGGGGAGCTGTTTTTT.